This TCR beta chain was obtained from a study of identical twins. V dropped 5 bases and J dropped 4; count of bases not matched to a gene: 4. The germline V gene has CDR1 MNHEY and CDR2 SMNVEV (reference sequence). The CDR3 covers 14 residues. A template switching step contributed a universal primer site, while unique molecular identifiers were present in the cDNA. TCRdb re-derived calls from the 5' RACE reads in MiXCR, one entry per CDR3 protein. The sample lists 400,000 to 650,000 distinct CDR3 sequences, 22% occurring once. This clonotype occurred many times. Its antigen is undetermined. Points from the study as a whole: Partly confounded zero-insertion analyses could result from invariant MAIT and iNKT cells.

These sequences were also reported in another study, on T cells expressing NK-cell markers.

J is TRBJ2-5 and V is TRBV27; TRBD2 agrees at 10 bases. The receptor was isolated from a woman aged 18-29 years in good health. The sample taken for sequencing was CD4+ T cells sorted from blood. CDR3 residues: CASSLRLAGETQYF. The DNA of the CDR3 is TGTGCCAGCAGTCTCAGACTAGCGGGAGAGACCCAGTACTTC.